What follows describes a single TCR beta chain. Its antigen is not known. This record belongs to a study of PD-1 blockade in classical Hodgkin lymphoma. In the study overall: Intravenous infusions of nivolumab 3 mg/kg reached patients every 2 weeks. General study results and limits: Relapsed/refractory patients reportedly had the lowest baseline TCR diversity, below newly diagnosed patients, who were below healthy donors.

Each patient relapsed following autologous stem cell transplantation, and prior brentuximab vedotin exposure differed. The assay was immunoSEQ multiplex PCR, and TCRdb's table has in-frame clones only and misses some. Among fewer than 90,000 clones listed, about 93% were seen once. The CDR3 is 15 amino acids. The V gene's germline CDR1 is WNHNN and CDR2 SYGVQD (reference sequence). Trimming at V came to 7 bases and at J to 5 bases, leaving 10 bases not matched to a gene. This rearrangement joins TRBV10-1 to TRBJ2-3; 9 bases map to TRBD2. This specimen was peripheral blood mononuclear cells (PBMCs), taken at baseline. The clonotype was recovered from a human donor with classical Hodgkin lymphoma. The chain's CDR3 is CASTGREGLGDTQYF. The CDR3 DNA reads as TGCGCCAGCACGGGGCGGGAGGGCCTGGGAGATACGCAGTATTTT.